The clone carrying this T cell receptor (beta chain) was seen more than once but under ten times. No antigen is known for it. V was pared by 3 bases and J by 2 bases, with 10 bases between. Per germline, CDR1 KGHSH and CDR2 LQKENI. The CDR3 is made up of 15 amino acids. The sample is drawn from a study of cytomegalovirus exposure and HLA in healthy donors. Study-level results: In a later analysis, TCR beta V- and J-gene trimming was associated with a missense DCLRE1C variant. More clonal expansion characterized HLA-associated TCR beta chains than equally common others in a later analysis. DRB1 had the most TCR associations and HLA-C the fewest, a later analysis found, with rates varying by HLA locus.

The PCR used 60 Vbeta and 13 Jbeta primers. The table came from immunoSEQ multiplex PCR; TCRdb's copy has only in-frame clones and leaves some out. Of some 170,000 clones in the sample, around three quarters were seen once. V gene TRBV18 combines with J gene TRBJ2-2, with D uncertain. The sequenced sample was PBMCs. The TCR comes from a woman in her 40s in good health and CMV-seronegative. CDR3 loop: CASSPLRSNTGELFF. The CDR3 DNA follows: TGTGCCAGCTCACCCTTACGGAGTAACACCGGGGAGCTGTTTTTT.